This T cell receptor beta chain came from a study of T cells in Graves' hyperthyroidism and ophthalmopathy. A note on this clonotype: A read error is possible here, since a much larger clone lies one base away.

Amplification of TCR beta CDR3 regions used RNA as the template. When the TCR CDR3 underwent first-round RT-PCR, the HTBI primer set was used. TCRdb passed the multiplex PCR reads through MiXCR, listing each CDR3 protein once. The profile covers about 600,000 distinct CDR3 sequences, with around 16% appearing a single time and 2.5% to 4% taken by the ten largest. The CDR3 has 12 amino acids. Trimming took off 5 bases at V and 7 bases at J, with 13 bases between the two ends. The germline CDR1 and CDR2 sequences are SGHDT and YYEEEE. Sequencing was performed on blood. The V gene is TRBV5-6, the J gene TRBJ2-7; D perhaps matches TRBD1 (6 bases). This clonotype was sampled from a woman between 35 and 50 years old with Graves' ophthalmopathy. CDR3 loop: CASSRTVGEQYF. CDR3 sequence (DNA): TGTGCCAGCAGTCGGACAGTCGGTGAGCAGTACTTC.